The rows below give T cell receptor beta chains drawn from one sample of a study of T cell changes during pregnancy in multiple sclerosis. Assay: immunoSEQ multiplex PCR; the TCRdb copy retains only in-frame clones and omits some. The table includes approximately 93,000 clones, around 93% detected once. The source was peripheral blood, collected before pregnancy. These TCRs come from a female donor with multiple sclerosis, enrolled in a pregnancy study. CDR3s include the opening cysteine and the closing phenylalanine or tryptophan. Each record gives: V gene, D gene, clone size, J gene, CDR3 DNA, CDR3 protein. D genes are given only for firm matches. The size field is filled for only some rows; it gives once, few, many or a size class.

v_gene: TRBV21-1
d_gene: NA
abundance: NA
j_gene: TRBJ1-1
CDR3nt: TGTGCCAGCATCAAAGGTCAGGGGAGAACTGAAGCTTTCTTT
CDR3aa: CASIKGQGRTEAFF

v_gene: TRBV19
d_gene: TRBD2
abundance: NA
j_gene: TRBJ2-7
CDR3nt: TGTGCCAGTAGTCCCACCCTAGCGGGAGGCGAGCAGTACTTC
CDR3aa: CASSPTLAGGEQYF

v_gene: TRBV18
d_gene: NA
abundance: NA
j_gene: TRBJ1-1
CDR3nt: TGTGCCAGCTCACCAACGAGGAACACTGAAGCTTTCTTT
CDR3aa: CASSPTRNTEAFF

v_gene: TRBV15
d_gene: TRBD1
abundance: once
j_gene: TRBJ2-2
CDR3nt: TGTGCCACCAGCAGAGATCCCATCCAGGGGGCGAACGGGGAGCTGTTTTTT
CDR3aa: CATSRDPIQGANGELFF

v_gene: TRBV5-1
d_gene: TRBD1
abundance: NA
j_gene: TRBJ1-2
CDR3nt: TGCGCCAGCAGTTCAGAGGACAGGGGAGGCTATGGCTACACCTTC
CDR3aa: CASSSEDRGGYGYTF

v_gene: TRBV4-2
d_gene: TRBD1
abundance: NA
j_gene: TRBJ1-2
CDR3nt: TGTGCCAGCAGCCGAGCTGGGACAGGCGACACCTATGGCTACACCTTC
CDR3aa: CASSRAGTGDTYGYTF

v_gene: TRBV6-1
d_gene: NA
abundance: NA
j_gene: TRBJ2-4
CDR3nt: TGTGCCACCCAACTAGCCAAAAACATTCAGTACTTC
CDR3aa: CATQLAKNIQYF

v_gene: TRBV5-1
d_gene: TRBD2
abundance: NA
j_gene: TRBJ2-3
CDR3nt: TGCGCCAGCAGAAGAGGAGCGGGAGTTAGCACAGATACGCAGTATTTT
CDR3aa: CASRRGAGVSTDTQYF

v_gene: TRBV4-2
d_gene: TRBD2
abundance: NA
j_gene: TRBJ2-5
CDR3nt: TGTGCCAGCAGCCAAGGGGGACTAGCGGGACTCTGGGGGGAGACCCAGTACTTC
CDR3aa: CASSQGGLAGLWGETQYF

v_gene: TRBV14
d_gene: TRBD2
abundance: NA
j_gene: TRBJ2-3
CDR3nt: TGTGCCAGCAGCCAAGGGACTAGACGCACAGATACGCAGTATTTT
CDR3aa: CASSQGTRRTDTQYF

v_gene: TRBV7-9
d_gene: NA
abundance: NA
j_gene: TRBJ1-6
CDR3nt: TGTGCCAGCAGCTTAGGCCCAGTTTCACCCCTCCACTTT
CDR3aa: CASSLGPVSPLHF

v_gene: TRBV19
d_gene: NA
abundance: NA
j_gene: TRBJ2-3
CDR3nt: TGTGCCAGTAGTATCCCGGCGGAGGCTCGGGCCATGCATTTT
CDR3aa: CASSIPAEARAMHF

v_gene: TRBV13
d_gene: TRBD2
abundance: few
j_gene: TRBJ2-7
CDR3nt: TGTGCCAGCAGCTTACGGCTAGCGGGTAGCTCCTACGAGCAGTACTTC
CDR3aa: CASSLRLAGSSYEQYF

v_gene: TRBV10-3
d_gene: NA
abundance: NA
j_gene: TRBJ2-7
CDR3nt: TGTGCCATCAGTGACCCAACGATAGGGGATCTCGAGCAGTACTTC
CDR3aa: CAISDPTIGDLEQYF

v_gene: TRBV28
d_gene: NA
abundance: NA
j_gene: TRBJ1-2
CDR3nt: TGTGCCAGCAGTTCCTCCGGGGGCTATGGCTACACCTTC
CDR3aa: CASSSSGGYGYTF

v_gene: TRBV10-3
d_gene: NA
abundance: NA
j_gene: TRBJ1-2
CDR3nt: TGTGCCATCAGTGGCGGAAATGGGGCAGCCTTTTCTAACTATGGCTACACCTTC
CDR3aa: CAISGGNGAAFSNYGYTF

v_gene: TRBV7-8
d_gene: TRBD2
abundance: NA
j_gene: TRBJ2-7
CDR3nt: TGTGCCAGCAGCTCTAGCCCTAGCGGGAGTTCGTACGAGCAGTACTTC
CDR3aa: CASSSSPSGSSYEQYF